One and the same sample provided the 32 T cell receptor beta chains below, sequenced in a study of shared clonotypes between healthy human individuals. Assay: immunoSEQ multiplex PCR; the TCRdb copy retains only in-frame clones and omits some. Of a few hundred thousand clones listed, around 80% are singletons. Sample: PBMCs. Every receptor here comes from a middle-aged woman in good health. Some clones in this sample may be carry-over from other donors' samples.

The chain has TRBV7-2 and TRBJ1-1; D gene uncertain. The V gene lost 1 base and the J gene lost 3 bases, with 21 bases spanning the gap. The CDR3 runs 18 residues. The germline CDR1 and CDR2 sequences are SGHTA and FQGNSA. This CDR3 reads CASSLGWALLRAYTEAFF. CDR3 coding DNA: TGTGCCAGCAGCTTAGGCTGGGCCCTTCTGCGGGCTTACACTGAAGCTTTCTTT. The variable domain in full, with the rest retrieved from reference TRBV7-2 and TRBJ1-1, is GAGVSQSPSNKVTEKGKDVELRCDPISGHTALYWYRQSLGQGLEFLIYFQGNSAPDKSGLPSDRFSAERTGGSVSTLTIQRTQQEDSAVYLCASSLGWALLRAYTEAFFGQGTRLTVV.

The rearrangement uses TRBV29-1 and TRBJ2-2; a possible D gene is TRBD2 (5 bases). Germline loops: CDR1 SQVTM, CDR2 ANQGSEA. This CDR3 region has 12 residues. Between the trimmed V and J ends, which lost 4 bases and 2 bases, there was a span of 5 bases. The CDR3 DNA is TGCAGCGTTGCGGGAAACACCGGGGAGCTGTTTTTT. Its translation is CSVAGNTGELFF.

The chain recombines TRBV6-1 with TRBJ1-2; the D gene is possibly TRBD1 (6 bases). The V gene lost 4 bases and the J gene lost 1 base, with 16 bases spanning the gap. Looked up from germline, CDR1 is MNHNS and CDR2 is SASEGT. The CDR3 has 16 amino acids. CDR3 sequence: CASSAPGGQGNYGYTF. The CDR3 nucleotides read TGTGCCAGCAGTGCTCCGGGGGGGCAGGGTAACTATGGCTACACCTTC.

This clone is a singleton in its sample. The gene calls are TRBV5-1 and TRBJ2-7; TRBD1 aligns across 8 bases. Per the germline V gene, CDR1 is SGHRS and CDR2 is YFSETQ. Losses at the gene ends were 3 bases for V and 5 bases for J; bases not matched to a gene: 13. The CDR3 runs to 16 residues. The CDR3 sequence is CASSSLPGTGAHEQYF. CDR3 nucleotides: TGCGCCAGCAGCTCCCTTCCAGGGACAGGAGCCCACGAGCAGTACTTC.

About this clone itself: A much larger clone lies one base from this, so it may be a read error. This chain links TRBV7-3 with TRBJ2-3, with TRBD2 identical over 11 bases. V lost 4 bases to trimming and J lost 0 bases; unmatched junction nucleotides: 0. CDR3 length: 15 amino acids. Germline-derived CDR1 and CDR2 are SGHTA and FQGTGA. CDR3 loop: CASSWTSGSTDTQYF. CDR3 DNA sequence: TGTGCCAGCAGCTGGACTAGCGGGAGCACAGATACGCAGTATTTT.

About this clone itself: A far more abundant clone sits one base away, making this likely a read error. The V call is TRBV4-1, the J call TRBJ2-5, with D perhaps matching TRBD1 or TRBD2 (5 bases each). The DNA matches TRBJ2-7 better at its end, which makes the J call doubtful. The germline V gene encodes CDR1 MGHRA and CDR2 YSYEKL. This CDR3 has 13 amino acids. The CDR3 region has the DNA TGCGCCAGCAGAAGGGACCCCAATTCCGAGCAGTACTTC. Protein product: CASRRDPNSEQYF.

DNA for the CDR3: TGTGCCATCAGTGAGCGACAGGGGGAGCTGTTTTTT. Encoded protein: CAISERQGELFF. V is TRBV10-3 and J is TRBJ2-2, with D maybe TRBD1 (5 bases). V gave up 2 bases and J gave up 8 bases, with 6 bases separating them. This CDR3 has 12 amino acids. CDR1 ENHRY and CDR2 SYGVKD come from the germline V gene.

This clone appeared once. The V call is TRBV7-9, the J call TRBJ1-1; 7 nucleotides agree with TRBD1. With 5 bases clipped from V and 8 bases from J, the junction kept 5 bases outside the gene matches. Germline V gene data show CDR1 as SEHNR and CDR2 as FQNEAQ (reference sequence). This CDR3 has 12 residues. CDR3: CASSHRDSEAFF. The CDR3 DNA is TGTGCCAGCAGCCACCGGGACAGCGAAGCTTTCTTT.

This clone came up a few times. The genes are TRBV4-3 and TRBJ2-6; D remains ambiguous. Germline CDR1 LGHNA, CDR2 YSLEER. The CDR3 runs 17 residues. Trimming cost V 4 bases and J 0 bases, with 13 bases left between them. Written as DNA, the CDR3 is TGCGCCAGCAGCCCTCAGGAGTCCTACTCTGGGGCCAACGTCCTGACTTTC. It yields the protein CASSPQESYSGANVLTF.

This chain joins TRBV18 and TRBJ2-7; D call uncertain. CDR1 is KGHSH and CDR2 is LQKENI in the germline V gene. This CDR3 region has 11 residues. The V and J ends lost 5 bases and 7 bases respectively, with 9 bases between them. This chain's CDR3 is CASSSGSEQYF. The CDR3 coding sequence is TGTGCCAGCTCATCCGGGTCAGAGCAGTACTTC.

The chain links TRBV30 to TRBJ1-3; 7 bases agree with TRBD1. The CDR3 has 17 amino acids. Germline CDR1 is GTSNPN and CDR2 is SVGIG (reference sequence). V dropped 4 bases and J dropped 2; count of bases not matched to a gene: 14. This CDR3 is CAWNPGQKGRTGNTIYF. In DNA form, the CDR3 reads TGTGCCTGGAATCCGGGACAGAAGGGCCGGACTGGAAACACCATATATTTT. The full variable domain, its missing parts supplied by reference TRBV30 and TRBJ1-3, is SQTIHQWPATLVQPVGSPLSLECTVEGTSNPNLYWYRQAAGRGLQLLFYSVGIGQISSEVPQNLSASRPQDRQFILSSKKLLLSDSGFYLCAWNPGQKGRTGNTIYFGEGSWLTVV.

This clone was found once. V gene TRBV28 combines with J gene TRBJ2-4; D is perhaps TRBD2 (6 bases). The CDR3 is 15 amino acids. Germline-derived CDR1 and CDR2 are MDHEN and SYDVKM. Trimming stripped 1 base from V and 4 bases from J, with 11 bases between. CDR3 sequence (DNA): TGTGCCAGCAGTTTATCGGAGGGGCCGAAAAACATTCAGTACTTC. It specifies CASSLSEGPKNIQYF.

The sample holds many counts of this clone. The same CDR3 is also encoded by other DNA sequences in this sample. The rearrangement links TRBV7-9 to TRBJ2-7; no clear D. The ends were cut back, 1 base at V and 4 bases at J, with 5 bases in the middle. The CDR3 totals 12 residues. Germline CDR1 SEHNR, CDR2 FQNEAQ (reference sequence). The DNA for the CDR3 is TGTGCCAGCAGCTTAGTCGGGTACGAGCAGTACTTC. As protein: CASSLVGYEQYF.

This clone showed up just a few times. The chain joins TRBV28 to TRBJ2-7; 7 bases are a match to TRBD2. The CDR3 sequence is 14 residues long. Germline loops: CDR1 MDHEN, CDR2 SYDVKM. Trimming took 11 bases from V and 4 from J; bases not matched to a gene: 14. In nucleotides, the CDR3 is TGTGCCTCGACTCCCGGAGGACTAGAGTACGAGCAGTACTTC. Amino acids: CASTPGGLEYEQYF.

The chain joins TRBV11-2 to TRBJ2-1; 14 bases are shared with TRBD2. The CDR3 is 16 amino acids. From germline, CDR1 is SGHAT and CDR2 FQNNGV. After removal of 5 bases from V and 8 bases from J, the junction contained 8 bases not matched to a gene. In DNA, the CDR3 is TGTGCCAGCAGCCCAAAGGGACTAGCGGGAGCGCATGAGCAGTTCTTC. Protein: CASSPKGLAGAHEQFF. Drawing the rest from reference TRBV11-2 and TRBJ2-1, the complete variable domain is EAGVAQSPRYKIIEKRQSVAFWCNPISGHATLYWYQQILGQGPKLLIQFQNNGVVDDSQLPKDRFSAERLKGVDSTLKIQPAKLEDSAVYLCASSPKGLAGAHEQFFGPGTRLTVL.

The chain combines TRBV18 with TRBJ2-7; 8 bases fit TRBD1. This CDR3 is 13 amino acids long. Germline CDR1 is KGHSH and CDR2 is LQKENI. With V trimmed by 5 bases and J by 3 bases, 3 bases remained unmatched. For the CDR3, the DNA is TGTGCCAGCTCAGCCACAGGGGGCTACGAGCAGTACTTC. Its translation is CASSATGGYEQYF.

The count of this clone is one. CDR3: CASSAGPTYEQYF. The CDR3 region has the DNA TGTGCCAGCAGCGCGGGCCCTACCTACGAGCAGTACTTC. This chain joins TRBV9 and TRBJ2-7; D not certain. CDR1 and CDR2 (germline): SGDLS, YYNGEE. This CDR3 is built from 13 residues. The ends were cut back, 3 bases at V and 2 bases at J, with 9 bases in the middle.

The V call is TRBV2, the J call TRBJ2-4, with 12 positions matching TRBD2. J gave up 15 bases and V 3 bases, and 6 bases lay outside the gene matches. The CDR3 is 13 residues long. Germline CDR1 is SNHLY and CDR2 is FYNNEI. This CDR3 reads CASSEGSSGRGYF. The CDR3 coding sequence is TGTGCCAGCAGTGAGGGGTCTAGCGGGAGGGGGTACTTC.

V usage is TRBV6-5 and J usage is TRBJ2-7; D call uncertain. The CDR3 totals 15 residues. Trimming stripped 7 bases from V and 0 bases from J, with 16 bases between. The germline gives CDR1 MNHEY, CDR2 SVGAGI. This chain's CDR3 is CASTQSGRISYEQYF. CDR3 DNA: TGTGCCAGCACCCAATCGGGCAGGATCTCCTACGAGCAGTACTTC.

This clone has at least ten counts. CDR3 protein: CASSLDRANYGYTF. For the CDR3, the DNA is TGTGCCAGCAGCCTGGACAGAGCTAACTATGGCTACACCTTC. This chain joins TRBV5-4 and TRBJ1-2, with a weak D call TRBD1 (6 bases). Germline V CDR1 and CDR2: SGHNT, YYREEE (reference sequence). V was cut by 4 bases and J by 0 bases, with 10 bases left in between. CDR3 length: 14 residues.

This clone was counted a single time. The chain has TRBV28 and TRBJ2-5, with unresolved D. The CDR3 spans 11 residues. The germline gives CDR1 MDHEN, CDR2 SYDVKM. V lost 7 bases and J lost 4, with 7 bases in between. The CDR3 is CASTYGETQYF. CDR3 nucleotides: TGTGCCAGCACCTATGGAGAGACCCAGTACTTC.

This chain joins TRBV5-5 and TRBJ2-7; no reliable D call. The CDR3 sequence is 14 residues long. Germline lookup yields CDR1 SGHKS and CDR2 YYEKEE (reference sequence). V was cut by 6 bases and J by 2 bases, with 15 bases left in between. CDR3 amino acids: CASTIFRQPYEQYF. The CDR3 DNA reads TGTGCCAGCACTATCTTCCGGCAGCCCTACGAGCAGTACTTC.

This chain joins TRBV5-8 and TRBJ1-1; unclear D gene. Deletions cut 0 bases from V and 11 bases from J, with 17 bases between. The V gene's germline CDR1 is SGHTS and CDR2 YDEGEE. This CDR3 is built from 14 residues. This chain's CDR3 is CASSLANHPARAFF. The DNA for the CDR3 is TGTGCCAGCAGCTTGGCAAATCATCCGGCGCGCGCTTTCTTT.

The CDR3: CASSYTGVREKLFF. Here the CDR3 DNA reads TGTGCCAGCAGTTACACCGGGGTACGGGAAAAACTGTTTTTT. The chain joins TRBV6-5 to TRBJ1-4; D remains ambiguous. The CDR3 contains 14 residues. Deletions cut 2 bases from V and 8 bases from J, with 12 bases between. Germline CDR1 MNHEY, CDR2 SVGAGI.

V gene TRBV4-2 combines with J gene TRBJ1-4; D is perhaps TRBD1 (6 bases). The CDR3 covers 15 residues. V was clipped by 1 base and J by 6 bases, with 12 bases between them. CDR1 and CDR2 (germline): LGHNA, YNFKEQ. The CDR3 loop reads CASSQGGAADEKLFF. CDR3 nucleotides: TGTGCCAGCAGCCAAGGGGGGGCGGCCGATGAAAAACTGTTTTTT.

The gene calls are TRBV27 and TRBJ1-4; no clear D. The CDR3 sequence is 17 residues long. Deletions cut 6 bases from V and 1 base from J, with 18 bases between. CDR1 and CDR2 from the germline V gene are MNHEY and SMNVEV (reference sequence). The CDR3: CASSQTLTYGTNEKLFF. In DNA form, the CDR3 reads TGTGCCAGCAGCCAAACTCTAACGTATGGAACTAATGAAAAACTGTTTTTT.

This clone was detected only once. This chain connects TRBV30 to TRBJ2-7; D unresolved. The CDR3 is 11 residues long. From germline, CDR1 is GTSNPN and CDR2 SVGIG (reference sequence). The germline V and J ends were trimmed by 2 bases and 6 bases, with 8 bases remaining between them. The chain's CDR3 is CAWSNGFEQYF. CDR3 DNA sequence: TGTGCCTGGAGTAACGGCTTCGAGCAGTACTTC.

Only a few counts were recorded for this clone. This rearrangement joins TRBV18 to TRBJ2-7; D unresolved. Germline V gives CDR1 KGHSH, CDR2 LQKENI. V was clipped by 4 bases and J by 0 bases, with 7 bases between them. The CDR3 runs to 13 residues. CDR3 sequence: CASSLISSYEQYF. The DNA for the CDR3 is TGTGCCAGCTCACTCATAAGCTCCTACGAGCAGTACTTC.

V and J are TRBV7-9 and TRBJ1-1; 8 bases agree with TRBD1. The CDR3 length is 16 residues. Per the germline V gene, CDR1 is SEHNR and CDR2 is FQNEAQ (reference sequence). Germline trimming cut 5 bases from V and 1 base from J; bases unmatched to any gene: 9. DNA for the CDR3: TGTGCCAGCAGCCCACACAGGGGGAAATCGAACACTGAAGCTTTCTTT. Its translation is CASSPHRGKSNTEAFF.

V and J are TRBV4-1 and TRBJ1-2, with TRBD1 as a possible D gene (5 bases). Trimming left V 0 bases short and J 3 bases short, with 17 bases between. Germline CDR1 reads MGHRA; CDR2 reads YSYEKL. The CDR3 is 17 residues long. CDR3: CASSQDSSPRDYYGYTF. As DNA, the CDR3 is TGCGCCAGCAGCCAAGATTCAAGTCCCAGGGATTACTATGGCTACACCTTC.

Notes on this clone: The same CDR3 arises from other DNA sequences in this sample as well. This chain uses TRBV7-2 with TRBJ2-7; 9 bases are a match to TRBD2. J was trimmed by 2 bases and V by 5 bases; bases with no gene match: 4. The CDR3 extends over 14 amino acids. Germline values: CDR1 SGHTA, CDR2 FQGNSA. CDR3 region: CASSPRGGTYEQYF. The CDR3 coding sequence is TGTGCCAGCAGCCCGCGGGGGGGCACCTACGAGCAGTACTTC.

This sequence joins TRBV15 and TRBJ2-2, with TRBD2 matching 8 bases. The CDR3 totals 18 residues. J lost 0 bases, V lost 9 bases, and 15 bases had no gene match. Per germline, CDR1 LNHNV and CDR2 YYDKDF (reference sequence). In nucleotides, the CDR3 is TGTGCCACAACGGGAGGGTCTGGCGAACCGTCGAACACCGGGGAGCTGTTTTTT. Its protein is CATTGGSGEPSNTGELFF.